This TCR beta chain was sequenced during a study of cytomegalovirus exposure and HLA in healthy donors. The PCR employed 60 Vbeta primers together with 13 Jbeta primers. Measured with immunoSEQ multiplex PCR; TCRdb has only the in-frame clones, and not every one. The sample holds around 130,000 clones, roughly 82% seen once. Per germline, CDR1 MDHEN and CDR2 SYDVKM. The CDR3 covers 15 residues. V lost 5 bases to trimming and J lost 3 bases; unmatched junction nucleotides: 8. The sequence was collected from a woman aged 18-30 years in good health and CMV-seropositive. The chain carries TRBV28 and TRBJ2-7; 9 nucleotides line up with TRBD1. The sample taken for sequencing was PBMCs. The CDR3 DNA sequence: TGTGCCAGCAGTGCTCCGGGACAGGGAGACTACGAGCAGTACTTC. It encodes CASSAPGQGDYEQYF.